The 21 T cell receptor beta chains below all came from one sample that was sequenced in a study of OX40 agonist ivuxolimab in advanced cancers. Some clones are missing from TCRdb's copy, which holds only in-frame ones; the method was immunoSEQ multiplex PCR. This sample yields 78,000 or so clones, of which almost 95% are seen a single time; about 3% belongs to the top ten. The source material was CD4+ or CD8+ T cells sorted from blood, sampled in a trial of the OX40 agonist ivuxolimab. The receptor set was obtained from an adult with an advanced solid tumor such as melanoma, head and neck, liver or kidney cancer.

The CDR3 reads CSALPGITQYF. The CDR3 DNA reads as TGCAGTGCTTTGCCCGGGATTACGCAGTATTTT. The J gene is TRBJ2-3, the V gene TRBV20-1, with D possibly matching TRBD2 (5 bases). The CDR3 is 11 residues long. Germline V gene data show CDR1 as DFQATT and CDR2 as SNEGSKA (reference sequence). V was clipped by 5 bases and J by 8 bases, with 11 bases between them.

The rearrangement uses TRBV6-1 and TRBJ1-2; D possibly corresponds to TRBD1 (5 bases). Looked up from germline, CDR1 is MNHNS and CDR2 is SASEGT. V lost 7 bases to trimming and J lost 7 bases, with 19 bases between them. The CDR3 spans 14 residues. The chain's CDR3 is CASTEQAGAGGYTF. Written as DNA, the CDR3 is TGTGCCAGCACCGAACAGGCCGGGGCCGGTGGCTACACCTTC.

This chain joins TRBV5-4 and TRBJ2-1; unclear D gene. V was pared by 6 bases and J by 3 bases, with 19 bases between. The germline CDR1 and CDR2 sequences are SGHNT and YYREEE (reference sequence). The CDR3 totals 16 residues. CDR3 coding DNA: TGTGCCAGCACCACCTCAATTAACACATTCTACAATGAGCAGTTCTTC. Translation gives CASTTSINTFYNEQFF.

The chain is built from TRBV5-4 and TRBJ1-2; 8 nucleotides match TRBD1. V trimming: 4 bases; J trimming: 6 bases; junction bases outside the gene matches: 14. The CDR3 is 16 amino acids. Germline V gives CDR1 SGHNT, CDR2 YYREEE (reference sequence). CDR3 sequence: CASSQTGQGLRDGYTF. The CDR3 nucleotides read TGTGCCAGCAGCCAGACCGGACAGGGCCTAAGGGATGGCTACACCTTC.

V gene TRBV7-6 combines with J gene TRBJ2-3, with unresolved D. The ends were cut back, 3 bases at V and 0 bases at J, with 7 bases in the middle. The CDR3 spans 14 residues. Looked up from germline, CDR1 is SGHVS and CDR2 is FNYEAQ. CDR3 DNA: TGTGCCAGCAGCTTTATGCTGAGCACAGATACGCAGTATTTT. The encoded protein is CASSFMLSTDTQYF.

The chain couples TRBV5-1 to TRBJ2-7; either TRBD1 or TRBD2 may fit D (5 bases each). The V gene lost 4 bases and the J gene lost 0 bases, with 14 bases spanning the gap. Germline CDR1 is SGHRS and CDR2 is YFSETQ. CDR3 length equals 15 residues. The CDR3 coding sequence is TGCGCCAGCAGCCCCGGGACGGTGAACTCCTACGAGCAGTACTTC. Translating gives CASSPGTVNSYEQYF.

The V gene is TRBV30, the J gene TRBJ1-2, with D possibly being TRBD1 (5 bases). V lost 2 bases to trimming and J lost 0 bases, with 10 bases between them. Germline V gene sequence: CDR1 GTSNPN, CDR2 SVGIG (reference sequence). This CDR3 has 14 amino acids. The CDR3, as DNA: TGTGCCTGGAGTCGGGGCAGCCCTAACTATGGCTACACCTTC. It is translated as CAWSRGSPNYGYTF.

This chain joins TRBV6-5 and TRBJ2-7; 9 positions agree with TRBD1. V shed 5 bases, J shed 3 bases, and the junction held 5 bases outside the gene matches. CDR3 length: 14 amino acids. CDR1 is MNHEY and CDR2 is SVGAGI in the germline V gene. CDR3 amino acids: CASSPDRGYYEQYF. The CDR3 DNA reads as TGTGCCAGCAGTCCGGACAGGGGATACTACGAGCAGTACTTC.

This clone has only one observation. The chain links TRBV18 to TRBJ2-3, with TRBD2 as a possible D gene (5 bases). Looked up from germline, CDR1 is KGHSH and CDR2 is LQKENI. The ends were cut back, 3 bases at V and 3 bases at J, with 19 bases in the middle. CDR3 length: 17 residues. The CDR3 bases are TGTGCCAGCTCACCTCCCGGGGAGTCATATAGTACAGATACGCAGTATTTT. Residues: CASSPPGESYSTDTQYF.

This chain uses TRBV19 with TRBJ1-1; D is ambiguous. In germline, CDR1 is LNHDA, CDR2 SQIVND (reference sequence). Trimming pared 4 bases from V and 7 bases from J, leaving 7 bases between. The CDR3 spans 11 residues. DNA for the CDR3: TGTGCCAGTAGTAAGGACCTTGAAGCTTTCTTT. Translated: CASSKDLEAFF.

The chain links TRBV7-6 to TRBJ1-1; a possible D gene is TRBD1 (5 bases). V lost 0 bases and J 1 base, leaving 6 bases between the germline ends. This CDR3 comprises 14 residues. Germline assignment: CDR1 SGHVS and CDR2 FNYEAQ. CDR3 sequence: CASSLAQGNTEAFF. The DNA for the CDR3 is TGTGCCAGCAGCTTAGCGCAGGGGAACACTGAAGCTTTCTTT.

The chain is built from TRBV9 and TRBJ1-1; no clear D gene. CDR1 is SGDLS, CDR2 YYNGEE, per germline. This CDR3 is built from 10 residues. V was trimmed by 9 bases and J by 6 bases, leaving 9 bases between them. DNA of the CDR3: TGTGCCACCCCCCTCGCTGAAGCTTTCTTT. This sequence encodes CATPLAEAFF.

The chain has TRBV6-4 and TRBJ1-1; 8 bases line up with TRBD1. The germline CDR1 and CDR2 sequences are MRHNA and SNTAGT. The CDR3 spans 14 residues. Trimming at V came to 5 bases and at J to 7 bases, leaving 9 bases not matched to a gene. The CDR3 nucleotides read TGTGCCAGCAGTCCCCAAGGACAGGGAAGTGAAGCTTTCTTT. This encodes CASSPQGQGSEAFF.

The J gene is TRBJ1-2, the V gene TRBV21-1; TRBD1, the table's D call, was not compared with the DNA. TRBV21-1 counts as a pseudogene. This CDR3 is built from 10 residues. CDR3 DNA sequence: TGTGCCAGCAGCAGTGGCGGCTACACCTTC. It yields the protein CASSSGGYTF.

The chain employs TRBV6-1 and TRBJ1-1; D call uncertain. CDR3 length equals 13 residues. Trimming left V 1 base short and J 10 bases short, with 13 bases between. Per germline, CDR1 MNHNS and CDR2 SASEGT. The CDR3 reads CASSEETASRAFF. The CDR3 region has the DNA TGTGCCAGCAGTGAAGAAACGGCCTCGAGAGCTTTCTTT.

This clone was counted between two and nine times. The V call is TRBV18, the J call TRBJ2-7, with 9 nucleotides matching TRBD2. Germline loops: CDR1 KGHSH, CDR2 LQKENI. The ends lost 8 bases at V and 2 bases at J; junction bases unmatched: 13. CDR3 length: 16 residues. Here the CDR3 reads CASAGGEYLKTYEQYF. DNA of the CDR3: TGTGCCAGCGCGGGGGGGGAATACCTAAAGACCTACGAGCAGTACTTC.

The chain is built from TRBV6-4 and TRBJ2-1; TRBD2 might be the D (6 bases). V was cut by 5 bases and J by 0 bases, with 20 bases left in between. CDR3 length: 18 residues. CDR1 MRHNA and CDR2 SNTAGT come from the germline V gene. The CDR3 DNA reads as TGTGCCAGCAGTCCCCTCGGAGTCGGGCGGGGCTCCTACAATGAGCAGTTCTTC. It specifies CASSPLGVGRGSYNEQFF.

The chain links TRBV7-9 to TRBJ2-3, with 10 bases identical to TRBD2. This CDR3 is built from 12 residues. V trimming: 11 bases; J trimming: 7 bases; junction bases outside the gene matches: 6. Looked up from germline, CDR1 is SEHNR and CDR2 is FQNEAQ (reference sequence). The CDR3 here is CASSGGAYTQYF. DNA for the CDR3: TGTGCCTCCAGCGGGGGGGCCTATACGCAGTATTTT.

The V and J genes are TRBV7-9 and TRBJ2-3, with a possible D match to TRBD1 (6 bases). The germline gives CDR1 SEHNR, CDR2 FQNEAQ (reference sequence). The CDR3 spans 16 residues. The V and J ends lost 8 bases and 6 bases respectively, with 24 bases between them. Here the CDR3 reads CASDALRTARGDTQYF. CDR3 DNA sequence: TGTGCCAGCGACGCCCTCAGGACAGCGAGGGGGGATACGCAGTATTTT.

The J gene is TRBJ1-5, the V gene TRBV15; unclear D gene. The CDR3 covers 15 residues. V was cut by 0 bases and J by 3 bases, with 9 bases left in between. Germline CDR1 and CDR2: LNHNV and YYDKDF (reference sequence). CDR3: CATSRELGFNQPQHF. DNA of the CDR3: TGTGCCACCAGCAGAGAACTAGGTTTCAATCAGCCCCAGCATTTT.

This chain links TRBV7-2 with TRBJ2-1; TRBD2 aligns across 9 bases. The germline V gene has CDR1 SGHTA and CDR2 FQGNSA. The CDR3 consists of 16 residues. The V and J ends lost 4 bases and 2 bases, in that order; junction bases with no gene match: 6. The CDR3 DNA reads as TGTGCCAGCAGCTATCTAGCGGGACCCCCCTACAATGAGCAGTTCTTC. It translates to CASSYLAGPPYNEQFF.